This TCR beta chain was sequenced in a study of blood T cell repertoires in COVID-19. As for the study in general: T cells, B-cell-depleted T cells, or PBMCs provided the cDNA or gDNA that served as material.

The CDR3 is 13 amino acids. Germline V gives CDR1 LNHDA, CDR2 SQIVND (reference sequence). With V trimmed by 5 bases and J by 7 bases, 2 bases remained unmatched. While infection was still active, Seattle patients were enrolled and then followed longitudinally. This clone is a singleton in its sample. Here immunoSEQ multiplex PCR was the method, and the copy in TCRdb shows in-frame clones only, minus some. The sample lists about 250,000 clones; approximately 83% were seen once. The specimen was peripheral blood. This receptor was obtained from a person between 65 and 79 years old with COVID-19, enrolled during active disease. The chain combines TRBV19 with TRBJ1-5, with TRBD1 matching over 10 bases. This CDR3 is CASSWDRGQPQHF. The CDR3 DNA is TGTGCCAGTAGTTGGGACAGGGGACAGCCCCAGCATTTT.